One and the same sample provided the 18 T cell receptor beta chains below, sequenced in a study of human T cells and chemical hapten exposure. Blood, whole and unfractionated, served as the source for total RNA extraction. TCRdb redid the calling of the 5' RACE reads with MiXCR, one entry per CDR3 protein. Of about 140,000 distinct CDR3 sequences listed, around 4% are singletons. The receptors come from a female donor in good health.

This clonotype was seen a few times. This chain connects TRBV6-2 or TRBV6-3 to TRBJ2-4; 12 bases match TRBD2. This CDR3 is 16 amino acids long. V dropped 8 bases and J dropped 6; count of bases not matched to a gene: 11. Germline lookup yields CDR1 MNHEY and CDR2 SVGEGT. CDR3 sequence reads: CASGILAGGRGNIQYF. The CDR3 DNA reads TGTGCCAGCGGGATCCTAGCGGGGGGGCGTGGAAACATTCAGTACTTC.

This clonotype was found a few times. The rearrangement links TRBV5-1 to TRBJ1-1; 7 bases map to TRBD1. This CDR3 is 13 amino acids long. Trimming took 5 bases from V and 7 from J; bases not matched to a gene: 8. CDR1 SGHRS and CDR2 YFSETQ come from the germline V gene. CDR3 loop: CASSFTGQDEAFF. As DNA, the CDR3 is TGCGCCAGCAGTTTTACCGGACAGGATGAAGCTTTCTTT.

In its sample, this clonotype was seen many times. The CDR3 reads CASQRGLAGEYQETQYF. CDR3 coding DNA: TGTGCCAGTCAGAGAGGACTAGCGGGGGAGTACCAAGAGACCCAGTACTTC. The chain employs TRBV6-4 and TRBJ2-5, with 13 bases that match TRBD2. The CDR3 spans 17 residues. Per germline, CDR1 MRHNA and CDR2 SNTAGT. V lost 9 bases and J lost 0; bases outside the gene matches: 10.

This clonotype was counted at least ten times. This rearrangement joins TRBV7-3 to TRBJ2-7; 9 bases agree with TRBD1. This CDR3 spans 13 amino acids. Germline CDR1 reads SGHTA; CDR2 reads FQGTGA. The V segment lost 5 bases and the J segment 5 bases; nucleotides outside the gene matches: 4. The CDR3 region has the DNA TGTGCCAGCAGCGACGACAGGGGGAACGAGCAGTACTTC. It translates to CASSDDRGNEQYF.

This clonotype came up many times. This rearrangement joins TRBV3-1 to TRBJ1-6; 8 positions agree with TRBD1. The V and J ends lost 4 bases and 6 bases, in that order; junction bases with no gene match: 11. The CDR3 is made up of 17 amino acids. Germline CDR1 is LGHDT and CDR2 is YNNKEL (reference sequence). The CDR3 bases are TGTGCCAGCAGCCCCCGGTTGAGGACAGGGATTAATTCACCCCTCCACTTT. This codes for CASSPRLRTGINSPLHF.

Many counts were recorded for this clonotype. This rearrangement joins TRBV20-1 to TRBJ2-5; D is possibly TRBD1 (5 bases). Deletions cut 5 bases from V and 3 bases from J, with 13 bases between. This CDR3 is 13 amino acids long. The germline V gene encodes CDR1 DFQATT and CDR2 SNEGSKA (reference sequence). CDR3 sequence reads: CSAYEGVEETQYF. The CDR3, as DNA: TGCAGTGCTTATGAAGGGGTGGAAGAGACCCAGTACTTC.

This sequence joins TRBV12-3 or TRBV12-4 and TRBJ1-6, with 11 bases that match TRBD1. The V gene end was trimmed by 3 bases and the J gene end by 8 bases; junction bases not matched to a gene: 6. The CDR3 contains 16 residues. CDR3 amino acids: CASSFGTGGTDSPLHF. The CDR3 DNA reads TGTGCCAGCAGTTTTGGGACAGGGGGTACAGATTCACCCCTCCACTTT.

This clonotype was seen ten or more times. V gene TRBV27 combines with J gene TRBJ1-2; D is uncertain. This CDR3 has 12 residues. V dropped 3 bases and J dropped 10 bases, with 12 bases sitting between them. Germline CDR1 MNHEY, CDR2 SMNVEV (reference sequence). The CDR3 DNA follows: TGTGCCAGCAGTTTTAGCGGGGTTGACTACACCTTC. It encodes CASSFSGVDYTF.

The chain has TRBV5-6 and TRBJ2-4; 8 bases align to TRBD1. Germline V CDR1 and CDR2: SGHDT, YYEEEE. Unmatched junction bases numbered 3, after V lost 2 bases and J lost 8 bases. CDR3 length: 13 residues. CDR3 residues: CASSFDRGDIQYF. CDR3 DNA sequence: TGTGCCAGCAGCTTCGACAGGGGTGACATTCAGTACTTC.

This clonotype was counted ten times or more. The chain links TRBV7-2 to TRBJ2-3; no clear D gene. The length of the CDR3 is 14 residues. Trimming pared 2 bases from V and 0 bases from J, leaving 6 bases between. CDR1 is SGHTA and CDR2 is FQGNSA in the germline V gene. CDR3 region: CASSLLGSTDTQYF. CDR3 nucleotides: TGTGCCAGCAGCTTACTTGGAAGCACAGATACGCAGTATTTT.

At least ten counts were recorded for this clonotype. The V gene is TRBV12-3 or TRBV12-4, the J gene TRBJ2-1; 9 positions agree with TRBD1. V lost 3 bases to trimming and J lost 0 bases; unmatched junction nucleotides: 6. The CDR3 has 17 amino acids. The chain's CDR3 is CASSFMTGGTSYNEQFF. The CDR3 DNA sequence: TGTGCCAGCAGTTTTATGACAGGGGGAACCTCCTACAATGAGCAGTTCTTC.

This clonotype was seen repeatedly, ten times or more. The rearrangement uses TRBV6-1 and TRBJ2-1; D not resolved. The CDR3 is 12 amino acids. V gave up 1 base and J gave up 7 bases, with 5 bases separating them. Germline V CDR1 and CDR2: MNHNS, SASEGT. As DNA, the CDR3 is TGTGCCAGCAGTGAAGTCAGGAATGAGCAGTTCTTC. Its protein product is CASSEVRNEQFF.

This clonotype was seen many times. The chain recombines TRBV9 with TRBJ2-1, with 7 bases fitting TRBD1. Germline CDR1 and CDR2: SGDLS and YYNGEE. With V trimmed by 3 bases and J by 1 base, 7 bases remained unmatched. This CDR3 is built from 16 residues. CDR3 in DNA: TGTGCCAGCAGCGCCAGACAGGGACAATCCTACAATGAGCAGTTCTTC. Translation: CASSARQGQSYNEQFF.

This clonotype was seen more than once but under ten times. The V and J genes are TRBV7-2 and TRBJ2-4; D unclear. The CDR3 consists of 15 residues. Germline V gene sequence: CDR1 SGHTA, CDR2 FQGNSA. V dropped 5 bases and J dropped 0 bases, with 11 bases sitting between them. The CDR3 protein is CASSITDLAKNIQYF. In DNA, the CDR3 is TGTGCCAGCAGCATAACAGATCTAGCCAAAAACATTCAGTACTTC.

This clonotype was found many times. The chain combines TRBV7-9 with TRBJ1-2; 8 bases are a match to TRBD1. Germline values: CDR1 SEHNR, CDR2 FQNEAQ (reference sequence). Losses at the gene ends were 2 bases for V and 7 bases for J; bases not matched to a gene: 12. The CDR3 has 16 amino acids. The CDR3 bases are TGTGCCAGCAGCTTATTTATGCAGGGGGCCATGGGTGGCTACACCTTC. The encoded protein is CASSLFMQGAMGGYTF.

This clonotype was counted ten times or more. CDR3 coding DNA: TGTGCCAGCAGTTTAACCTCATCCTACAATGAGCAGTTCTTC. Amino acids: CASSLTSSYNEQFF. The chain combines TRBV28 with TRBJ2-1; D is undetermined. The germline V gene has CDR1 MDHEN and CDR2 SYDVKM. CDR3 length: 14 amino acids. Trimming removed 2 bases at V and 1 base at J, with 6 bases between.

This clonotype was recorded many times. The chain joins TRBV15 to TRBJ1-5, with a weak D call TRBD1 (5 bases). Deletions cut 0 bases from V and 7 bases from J, with 7 bases between. CDR1 and CDR2 (germline): LNHNV, YYDKDF (reference sequence). The CDR3 covers 13 residues. CDR3 sequence reads: CATSRDQGQPQHF. The CDR3 bases are TGTGCCACCAGCAGAGATCAGGGCCAGCCCCAGCATTTT.

This clonotype was observed many times. The chain uses TRBV12-3 or TRBV12-4 and TRBJ1-2; TRBD1 agrees at 9 bases. V shed 6 bases and J 6 bases; nucleotides not matched to a gene: 11. This CDR3 is 15 amino acids long. The CDR3 reads CASRGQGGSMDGYTF. In nucleotides, the CDR3 is TGTGCCAGCAGGGGACAGGGTGGGTCTATGGATGGCTACACCTTC.